This record concerns one T cell receptor beta chain sequence. The sample comes from a study of T cell responses to AZD1222 COVID-19 vaccine. Study summary: Timing groups of about 4 and about 12 weeks for second doses were pooled.

Sequencing was performed with immunoSEQ multiplex PCR; in TCRdb, only in-frame clones are kept and a portion is missing. The sample records roughly 91,000 clones, nearly 90% being singletons. The ends were cut back, 1 base at V and 3 bases at J, with 9 bases in the middle. CDR3 length: 14 residues. Germline V gene lookup returns CDR1 SEHNR and CDR2 FQNEAQ (reference sequence). The input for sequencing was peripheral blood, taken on day 0 of AZD1222 vaccination. This sequence joins TRBV7-9 and TRBJ1-1; D uncertain. The source of this sequence is an adult in good health. The CDR3 reads CASSLGAGYTEAFF. In nucleotides, the CDR3 is TGTGCCAGCAGCTTAGGCGCGGGATACACTGAAGCTTTCTTT.